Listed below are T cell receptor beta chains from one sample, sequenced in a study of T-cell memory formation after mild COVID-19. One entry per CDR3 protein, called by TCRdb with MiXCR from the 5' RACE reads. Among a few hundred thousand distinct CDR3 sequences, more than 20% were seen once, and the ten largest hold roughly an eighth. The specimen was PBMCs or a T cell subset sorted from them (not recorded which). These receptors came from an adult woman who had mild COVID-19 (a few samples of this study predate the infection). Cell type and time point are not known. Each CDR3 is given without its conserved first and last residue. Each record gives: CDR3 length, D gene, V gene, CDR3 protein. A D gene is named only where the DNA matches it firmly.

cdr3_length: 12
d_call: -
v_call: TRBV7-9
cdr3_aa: ASSFKGMNTEAF

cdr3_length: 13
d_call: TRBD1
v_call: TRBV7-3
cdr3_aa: ASSPQGTGAYEQY

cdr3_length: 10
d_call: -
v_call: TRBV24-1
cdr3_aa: ATSEDNYGYT

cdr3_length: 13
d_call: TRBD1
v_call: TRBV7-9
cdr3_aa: ASSARQGDSDTQY

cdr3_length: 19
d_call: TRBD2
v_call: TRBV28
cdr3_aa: ASSLLRVTSQPGLQTYEQY

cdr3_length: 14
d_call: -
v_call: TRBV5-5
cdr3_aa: ASSLGTESSYNEQF

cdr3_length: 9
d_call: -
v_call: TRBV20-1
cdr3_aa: SAPSRETQY

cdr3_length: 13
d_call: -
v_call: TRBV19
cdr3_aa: ATHQGSPGANVLT

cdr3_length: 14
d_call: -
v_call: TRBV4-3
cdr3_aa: ASSPRYLGSYNEQF

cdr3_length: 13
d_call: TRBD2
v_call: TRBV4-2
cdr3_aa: ASSPGARGGNEQF

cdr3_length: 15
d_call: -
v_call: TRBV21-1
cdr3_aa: ASSPPGTGVLPYEQY

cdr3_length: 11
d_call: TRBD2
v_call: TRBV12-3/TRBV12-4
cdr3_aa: ASSSGTSWTQY

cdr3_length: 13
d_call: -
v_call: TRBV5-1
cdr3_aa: ASSLQGTIQETQY

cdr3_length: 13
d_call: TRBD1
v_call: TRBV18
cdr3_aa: ASSPVNRGNTEAF

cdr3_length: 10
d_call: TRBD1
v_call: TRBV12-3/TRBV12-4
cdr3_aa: AITQGGGGYT

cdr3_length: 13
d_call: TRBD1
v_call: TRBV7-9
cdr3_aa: ASSSTPTGRVGYT

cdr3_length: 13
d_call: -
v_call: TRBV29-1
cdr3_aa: SVPSYGSTYNEQF

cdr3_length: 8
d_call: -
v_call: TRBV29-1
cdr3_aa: SVVEGLSF

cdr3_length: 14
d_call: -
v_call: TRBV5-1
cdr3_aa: ASSFTGSSVNTEAF

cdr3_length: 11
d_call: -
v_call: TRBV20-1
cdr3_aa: SASPGGTDTQY

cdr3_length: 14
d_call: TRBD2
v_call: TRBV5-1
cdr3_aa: ASSVGAGGSTDTQY

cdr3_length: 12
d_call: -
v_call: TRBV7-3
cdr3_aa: ASSPTRDRETQY

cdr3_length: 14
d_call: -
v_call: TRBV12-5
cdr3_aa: ASGFPAAGPEDTQY

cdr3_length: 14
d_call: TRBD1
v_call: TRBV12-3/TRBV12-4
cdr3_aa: ASSLTGIRVYNEQF

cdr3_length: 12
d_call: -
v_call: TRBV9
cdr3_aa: ASSVGAGLYEQY

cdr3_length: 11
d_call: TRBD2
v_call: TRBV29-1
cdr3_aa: SVGLAGGDEQF